This TCR beta chain was found in a study of regulatory T cells in long-lasting Graves disease. As to time point: persistent/refractory GD, antithyroid drugs over 5 years with positive TRAb. Generation of the TCR library employed RNA extracted from PBMCs. Trimming removed 9 bases at V and 3 bases at J, with 15 bases between. Germline CDR1 MDHEN, CDR2 SYDVKM. This CDR3 region has 14 residues. Study results and limitations: TCR diversity was lower in persistent Graves' patients (versus newly diagnosed ones). Small numbers of samples may have cut accuracy. Persistent cases favored TRBV28, TRBJ1-2 and TRBJ2-5.

In the case of this clonotype: Its antigen is undetermined.

HTBI primers from iRepertoire and Arm-PCR of CDR3 regions yielded the TCR beta libraries. TCRdb redid the calling of the multiplex PCR reads with MiXCR, one entry per CDR3 protein. Of roughly 400,000 distinct CDR3 sequences listed, over 20% are singletons. The chain carries TRBV28 and TRBJ2-1; possibly TRBD1 or TRBD2 for D (5 bases each). The source material was peripheral blood mononuclear cells (PBMCs), sampled when the disease was refractory, from a patient treated with antithyroid drugs. The sequence was obtained from a female donor with Graves disease. The chain's CDR3 is CASQPEGLYNEQFF. The CDR3 nucleotides are TGTGCCAGTCAACCCGAGGGGCTCTACAATGAGCAGTTCTTC.